The sequence of this T cell receptor beta chain was determined in a study of blood T cell repertoires in COVID-19. Study-wide background: The United States, Italy and Spain provided the acute and convalescent COVID-19 samples. Nucleic acid was either cDNA or gDNA, and it came from T cells, B-cell-depleted T cells, or PBMCs.

Authors' analysis steps: Amplification of reference gene primers provided the estimated nucleated cell counts. This table comes from immunoSEQ multiplex PCR, and its TCRdb copy is limited to in-frame clones, with some not included. The V and J calls and clone size were taken over from that table, and D and trimming were inferred from the DNA. The data contain about 140,000 clones, 85% to 90% of them singletons. The CDR3 loop spans 17 amino acids. Trimming left V 5 bases short and J 8 bases short, with 24 bases between. Germline-derived CDR1 and CDR2 are SNHLY and FYNNEI. The V gene is TRBV2, the J gene TRBJ1-4, with a tentative D call TRBD1 (6 bases). The sample was peripheral blood. This receptor was obtained from an elderly woman with acute or convalescent COVID-19. CDR3 region: CASSPLFDWGLGEKLFF. The CDR3 DNA reads TGTGCCAGCAGTCCACTATTTGATTGGGGGCTAGGAGAAAAACTGTTTTTT.